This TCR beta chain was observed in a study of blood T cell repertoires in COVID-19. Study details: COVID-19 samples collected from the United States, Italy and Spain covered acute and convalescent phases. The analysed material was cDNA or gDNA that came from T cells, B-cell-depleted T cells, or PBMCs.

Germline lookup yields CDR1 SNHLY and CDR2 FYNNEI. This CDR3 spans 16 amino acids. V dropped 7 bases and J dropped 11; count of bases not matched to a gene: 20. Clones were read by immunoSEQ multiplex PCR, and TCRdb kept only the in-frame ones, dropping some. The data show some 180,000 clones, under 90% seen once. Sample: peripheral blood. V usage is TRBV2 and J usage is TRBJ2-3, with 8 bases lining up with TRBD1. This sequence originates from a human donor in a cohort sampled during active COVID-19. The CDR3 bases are TGTGCCAGCAACCAGGACAGGGCCAATAGTATCGATTGGCAGTATTTT. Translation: CASNQDRANSIDWQYF.